These 30 T cell receptor beta chains share one sample of origin, sequenced in a study of high-grade serous ovarian cancer treatment subgroups. The tumor samples were collected prior to definitive surgery or chemotherapy. Clones were read by immunoSEQ multiplex PCR, and TCRdb kept only the in-frame ones, dropping some. The sample includes tens of thousands of clones, roughly 80% of them seen just once. Specimen: tumor tissue. The receptors were sampled from a human donor with high-grade serous ovarian cancer.

This rearrangement joins TRBV6-6 to TRBJ1-1; D gene unclear. The V gene's germline CDR1 is MNHNY and CDR2 SVGAGI (reference sequence). Trimming shortened V by 6 bases and J by 0 bases, and 11 bases separated the two germline ends. The CDR3 extends over 14 amino acids. In DNA form, the CDR3 reads TGTGCCAGCAGGAGCCGGATCTTGAACACTGAAGCTTTCTTT. This encodes CASRSRILNTEAFF.

This clone was found once. Other DNA sequences from this sample encode an identical CDR3 as well. This sequence joins TRBV11-2 and TRBJ2-5; D is unclear. V lost 1 base and J 3 bases, leaving 12 bases between the germline ends. The CDR3 totals 15 residues. CDR1 and CDR2 (germline): SGHAT, FQNNGV. The CDR3 DNA sequence: TGTGCCAGCAGCTTAGGGCCGGGCCCCGAAGAGACCCAGTACTTC. Amino acid sequence: CASSLGPGPEETQYF.

This chain connects TRBV28 to TRBJ2-1; D perhaps matches TRBD2 (5 bases). This CDR3 region has 15 residues. Trimming stripped 5 bases from V and 0 bases from J, with 11 bases between. CDR1 and CDR2 (germline): MDHEN, SYDVKM. The CDR3, as DNA: TGTGCCAGCAGTGCCACGGGAAGCTCCTACAATGAGCAGTTCTTC. Its translation: CASSATGSSYNEQFF.

The chain employs TRBV5-6 and TRBJ2-2; no clear D gene. Looked up from germline, CDR1 is SGHDT and CDR2 is YYEEEE. The CDR3 sequence is 13 residues long. Trimming removed 4 bases at V and 3 bases at J, with 7 bases between. CDR3 bases: TGTGCCAGCAGCCCGGTGTACACCGGGGAGCTGTTTTTT. It encodes CASSPVYTGELFF.

The chain carries TRBV29-1 and TRBJ2-5; D is possibly TRBD1 (6 bases). With 4 bases removed from V and 4 bases from J, the gap between germline ends came to 10 bases. The CDR3 covers 12 residues. CDR1 and CDR2 (germline): SQVTM, ANQGSEA. CDR3 amino acids: CSVGQGRETQYF. CDR3 bases: TGCAGCGTTGGTCAGGGGCGAGAGACCCAGTACTTC.

The rearrangement uses TRBV7-9 and TRBJ2-3; D perhaps matches TRBD2 (6 bases). The V end was cut by 7 bases, the J end by 2 bases, with 16 bases between. This CDR3 is built from 15 residues. Germline V gene data show CDR1 as SEHNR and CDR2 as FQNEAQ (reference sequence). CDR3 protein: CASTRGGSPTDTQYF. The DNA for the CDR3 is TGTGCCAGCACCCGCGGAGGGTCCCCCACAGATACGCAGTATTTT.

CDR3 in DNA: TGTGCCAGCAGTTACTCGAGTTCACCCCTCCACTTT. Protein sequence: CASSYSSSPLHF. This chain connects TRBV6-6 to TRBJ1-6; D remains unclear. The CDR3 totals 12 residues. The germline V gene has CDR1 MNHNY and CDR2 SVGAGI (reference sequence). Trimming left V 0 bases short and J 9 bases short, with 3 bases between.

The CDR3 bases are TGTGCCAGTACGGACGTGGGAGGGGTCTATGGCTACACCTTC. It is translated as CASTDVGGVYGYTF. The chain joins TRBV19 to TRBJ1-2, with TRBD1 as a possible D gene (5 bases). With 7 bases removed from V and 4 bases from J, the gap between germline ends came to 16 bases. The CDR3 is made up of 14 amino acids. Germline assignment: CDR1 LNHDA and CDR2 SQIVND (reference sequence).

The chain recombines TRBV11-1 with TRBJ2-5, with D possibly matching TRBD2 (5 bases). The CDR3 has 15 residues. Germline CDR1 is SGHAT and CDR2 is FQDESV (reference sequence). Trimming pared 2 bases from V and 9 bases from J, leaving 19 bases between. As DNA, the CDR3 is TGTGCCAGCAGCTTATCTCTCCCAGGCCCAGCGGCCCAGTACTTC. Residues: CASSLSLPGPAAQYF. The whole variable domain, filled in from reference TRBV11-1 and TRBJ2-5, reads EAEVAQSPRYKITEKSQAVAFWCDPISGHATLYWYRQILGQGPELLVQFQDESVVDDSQLPKDRFSAERLKGVDSTLKIQPAELGDSAMYLCASSLSLPGPAAQYFGPGTRLLVL.

In DNA, the CDR3 is TGTGCCAGCTCCTGGACAGACGAGCAGTACTTC. Amino acids: CASSWTDEQYF. The chain is built from TRBV25-1 and TRBJ2-7, with D possibly matching TRBD1 (6 bases). Between the trimmed V and J ends, which lost 8 bases and 5 bases, there was a span of 10 bases. This CDR3 is built from 11 residues. Germline V gene data show CDR1 as MGHDK and CDR2 as SYGVNS.

The J gene is TRBJ1-2, the V gene TRBV19, with D hard to call. Trimming took 5 bases from V and 4 from J, leaving 11 bases between them. This CDR3 has 13 residues. Germline values: CDR1 LNHDA, CDR2 SQIVND (reference sequence). CDR3 amino acids: CASSFEVGYGYTF. CDR3 DNA: TGTGCCAGTAGTTTTGAGGTGGGCTATGGCTACACCTTC.

The chain couples TRBV7-3 to TRBJ2-2; no definite D call. V shed 4 bases and J shed 5 bases, with 5 bases lying between them. Germline CDR1 and CDR2: SGHTA and FQGTGA. This CDR3 region has 12 residues. The CDR3 spells CASSSLTGELFF. In DNA, the CDR3 is TGTGCCAGCAGCTCCCTTACCGGGGAGCTGTTTTTT. Together with reference TRBV7-3 and TRBJ2-2, the CDR3 gives the full variable domain: GAGVSQTPSNKVTEKGKYVELRCDPISGHTALYWYRQSLGQGPEFLIYFQGTGAADDSGLPNDRFFAVRPEGSVSTLKIQRTERGDSAVYLCASSSLTGELFFGEGSRLTVL.

The genes are TRBV14 and TRBJ2-5; perhaps TRBD2 as D (6 bases). V lost 2 bases and J lost 2, with 12 bases in between. Looked up from germline, CDR1 is SGHDN and CDR2 is FVKESK. This CDR3 has 15 amino acids. Here the CDR3 DNA reads TGTGCCAGCAGCCAACTGGGACTCCAACAAGAGACCCAGTACTTC. Its translation is CASSQLGLQQETQYF. Full variable domain (outside the CDR3, taken from reference TRBV14 and TRBJ2-5): EAGVTQFPSHSVIEKGQTVTLRCDPISGHDNLYWYRRVMGKEIKFLLHFVKESKQDESGMPNNRFLAERTGGTYSTLKVQPAELEDSGVYFCASSQLGLQQETQYFGPGTRLLVL.

The chain recombines TRBV19 with TRBJ1-3; perhaps TRBD1 as D (6 bases). Trimming pared 10 bases from V and 5 bases from J, leaving 12 bases between. The CDR3 extends over 12 amino acids. Germline lookup yields CDR1 LNHDA and CDR2 SQIVND (reference sequence). CDR3 region: CATTDRRNTIYF. In nucleotides, the CDR3 is TGTGCCACCACGGACAGACGAAACACCATATATTTT.

The CDR3 sequence is CASSRDFAREQYF. The DNA for the CDR3 is TGTGCCAGTAGCCGGGACTTCGCCCGCGAGCAGTACTTC. The J gene is TRBJ2-7, the V gene TRBV19; possibly TRBD2 for D (6 bases). Germline-derived CDR1 and CDR2 are LNHDA and SQIVND (reference sequence). V lost 6 bases and J lost 6, with 15 bases in between. There are 13 residues in the CDR3.

The J gene is TRBJ2-2, the V gene TRBV7-3; unclear D gene. The CDR3 totals 16 residues. Germline V lookup: CDR1 SGHTA, CDR2 FQGTGA. Deletions cut 4 bases from V and 3 bases from J, with 15 bases between. CDR3 amino acids: CASSSMRAGYTGELFF. The CDR3 bases are TGTGCCAGCAGCTCTATGCGTGCAGGCTACACCGGGGAGCTGTTTTTT.

This clone was counted between two and nine times. V gene TRBV7-9 combines with J gene TRBJ2-7; 10 positions agree with TRBD1. V shed 6 bases and J 6 bases; nucleotides not matched to a gene: 5. The germline V gene encodes CDR1 SEHNR and CDR2 FQNEAQ (reference sequence). This CDR3 comprises 13 residues. The chain's CDR3 is CASRGDRGGEQYF. CDR3 DNA sequence: TGTGCCAGCAGAGGGGACAGGGGAGGCGAGCAGTACTTC.

The rearrangement joins TRBV19 to TRBJ2-1; 7 bases match TRBD2. The germline V gene encodes CDR1 LNHDA and CDR2 SQIVND (reference sequence). The CDR3 is 14 residues long. Trimming took 5 bases from V and 7 from J; bases not matched to a gene: 8. CDR3 protein: CASSRGVTANEQFF. In DNA form, the CDR3 reads TGTGCCAGTAGTCGGGGGGTCACGGCGAATGAGCAGTTCTTC.

The chain is built from TRBV21-1 and TRBJ2-1. TRBV21-1 is tagged as a pseudogene. The length of the CDR3 is 17 residues. In DNA, the CDR3 is TGTGCCAGCAGCAAATGGAGGCGGTACCCCACTACAGGTGAGCAGTTCTTC. It specifies CASSKWRRYPTTGEQFF.

The chain links TRBV6-1 to TRBJ2-1, with TRBD2 matching over 10 bases. There are 16 residues in the CDR3. Germline CDR1 MNHNS, CDR2 SASEGT. The V and J ends lost 2 bases and 6 bases, in that order; junction bases with no gene match: 7. CDR3: CASSETVSSGSNEQFF. CDR3 DNA sequence: TGTGCCAGCAGTGAAACGGTGTCTAGCGGGAGCAATGAGCAGTTCTTC.

This chain joins TRBV28 and TRBJ1-1; D may be TRBD1 (6 bases). CDR1 and CDR2 from the germline V gene are MDHEN and SYDVKM. V lost 8 bases and J lost 0, with 13 bases in between. CDR3 length: 14 residues. The CDR3 DNA reads TGTGCCAGCGGTACCGGGGACATGAACACTGAAGCTTTCTTT. Protein sequence: CASGTGDMNTEAFF. Full variable domain (rest looked up from reference TRBV28 and TRBJ1-1): DVKVTQSSRYLVKRTGEKVFLECVQDMDHENMFWYRQDPGLGLRLIYFSYDVKMKEKGDIPEGYSVSREKKERFSLILESASTNQTSMYLCASGTGDMNTEAFFGQGTRLTVV.

This clone showed up just a few times. V gene TRBV27 combines with J gene TRBJ1-1, with 8 nucleotides matching TRBD1. CDR3 length: 15 amino acids. With 0 bases clipped from V and 6 bases from J, the junction kept 6 bases outside the gene matches. CDR1 is MNHEY, CDR2 SMNVEV, per germline (reference sequence). The CDR3 region is CASSLSAGGGSEAFF. The DNA for the CDR3 is TGTGCCAGCAGTTTATCCGCAGGGGGCGGCTCTGAAGCTTTCTTT.

Points on this clone: The germline gene is not matched at one end of the junction; a read error may be the cause. The chain recombines TRBV5-6 with TRBJ2-4; TRBD1 matches at 9 bases. CDR3 size: 14 residues. From germline, CDR1 is SGHDT and CDR2 YYEEEE. This CDR3 reads CASSSMTGGNTQYF. CDR3 DNA sequence: TGTGCCAGCAGCTCCATGACAGGGGGTAACACTCAGTACTTC. The complete variable domain, with remaining parts taken from reference TRBV5-6 and TRBJ2-4, reads DAGVTQSPTHLIKTRGQQVTLRCSPKSGHDTVSWYQQALGQGPQFIFQYYEEEERQRGNFPDRFSGHQFPNYSSELNVNALLLGDSALYLCASSSMTGGNTQYFGAGTRLSVL.

The chain uses TRBV16 and TRBJ2-7; D gene unclear. CDR1 and CDR2 from the germline V gene are KGHSY and FQNENV. With 2 bases removed from V and 3 bases from J, the gap between germline ends came to 8 bases. The CDR3 has 13 amino acids. Here the CDR3 reads CASSQGTNYEQYF. As DNA, the CDR3 is TGTGCCAGCAGCCAAGGAACAAACTACGAGCAGTACTTC.

The chain recombines TRBV20-1 with TRBJ2-1; D is uncertain. The CDR3 consists of 11 residues. Trimming pared 1 base from V and 7 bases from J, leaving 5 bases between. Germline V CDR1 and CDR2: DFQATT, SNEGSKA (reference sequence). The CDR3 DNA sequence: TGCAGTGCTAGAGGCCAGAATGAGCAGTTCTTC. Amino acid sequence: CSARGQNEQFF.

The CDR3 region has the DNA TGTGCCAGCAGAGCAGCCCTTGGGACAGGGCGTGAAACTGAAGCTTTCTTT. Protein sequence: CASRAALGTGRETEAFF. The genes are TRBV2 and TRBJ1-1; TRBD1 matches 9 bases. CDR1 SNHLY and CDR2 FYNNEI come from the germline V gene. The CDR3 contains 17 residues. The V segment lost 6 bases and the J segment 5 bases; nucleotides outside the gene matches: 16.

The chain recombines TRBV28 with TRBJ1-2; D is unresolved. Germline lookup yields CDR1 MDHEN and CDR2 SYDVKM. This CDR3 spans 12 amino acids. Between the trimmed V and J ends, which lost 6 bases and 8 bases, there was a span of 13 bases. The CDR3 DNA reads TGTGCCAGCAGCACGGGGAGTAAAGGCTACACCTTC. The encoded protein is CASSTGSKGYTF.

The genes are TRBV5-1 and TRBJ1-6; D not resolved. The germline gives CDR1 SGHRS, CDR2 YFSETQ. CDR3 length: 12 residues. The V end lost 5 bases, the J end lost 5 bases, and 5 bases lay between the germline ends. In nucleotides, the CDR3 is TGCGCCAGCAGATACGATAATTCACCCCTCCACTTT. Protein: CASRYDNSPLHF.

The rearrangement joins TRBV2 to TRBJ2-4; D is possibly TRBD1 (5 bases). The CDR3 length is 14 residues. Germline V gene sequence: CDR1 SNHLY, CDR2 FYNNEI. Trimming stripped 10 bases from V and 9 bases from J, with 22 bases between. This chain's CDR3 is CATVGVGGLGIQYF. Written as DNA, the CDR3 is TGTGCCACCGTAGGGGTGGGTGGTCTCGGCATTCAGTACTTC.

A word on this clone: The germline gene is not matched at one end of the junction; a read error may be the cause. J is TRBJ1-4 and V is TRBV18; TRBD1 might be the D (5 bases). The CDR3 totals 15 residues. CDR1 is KGHSH, CDR2 LQKENI, per germline. This CDR3 reads CASSPLGQSNEKLFF. CDR3 nucleotides: TGTGCCAGCTCGCCACTGGGGCAGTCCAATGAAAAACTGTTTTTT. Based on the CDR3 plus reference TRBV18 and TRBJ1-4, the full variable domain is NAGVMQNPRHLVRRRGQEARLRCSPMKGHSHVYWYRQLPEEGLKFMVYLQKENIIDESGMPKERFSAEFPKEGPSILRIQQVVRGDSAAYFCASSPLGQSNEKLFFGSGTQLSVL.